This T cell receptor beta chain derives from a study of cytomegalovirus exposure and HLA in healthy donors. Study outcomes and limitations: Three CMV-associated chains were confirmed in vitro to be specific for CMV antigens. The only immune exposure information that was available was CMV serostatus.

CDR3 length equals 14 residues. Trimming cost V 2 bases and J 3 bases, with 10 bases left between them. Per germline, CDR1 KGHSH and CDR2 LQKENI. A note on this clone: What it binds is unknown.

The PCR contained 60 Vbeta and 13 Jbeta primers. Clones were sequenced by immunoSEQ multiplex PCR, and TCRdb holds only the in-frame ones, with some missing. The data contain some 90,000 clones, more than 65% of them seen just once; the ten biggest clones take up about 9.3%. The sequenced sample was PBMCs. This TCR was sampled from a human donor in good health. The V and J genes are TRBV18 and TRBJ2-5; D perhaps matches TRBD1 (6 bases). The CDR3 loop reads CASSPGQIEETQYF. The DNA for the CDR3 is TGTGCCAGCTCACCAGGACAGATAGAAGAGACCCAGTACTTC.